This T cell receptor (beta chain) was obtained from a study of identifying expanded T cells in peripheral blood. Germline V gives CDR1 ENHRY, CDR2 SYGVKD. The V and J ends lost 2 bases and 0 bases respectively, with 16 bases between them. This CDR3 has 17 amino acids. Only one count was recorded for this clone. Repertoires were generated with immunoSEQ multiplex PCR, while TCRdb's copy carries only in-frame clones and drops some. The table has approximately 90,000 clones, 80% to 90% seen once. The sequence derives from a person between 18 and 75 years old in good health. The J gene is TRBJ1-2, the V gene TRBV10-3; D gene uncertain. The sequencing input was blood. CDR3 nucleotide sequence: TGTGCCATCAGTGAGCCCACTTATTTAGGCGCTAACTATGGCTACACCTTC. Residues: CAISEPTYLGANYGYTF.